What follows are 14 T cell receptor beta chains derived from one specimen sequenced in a study of breast tumors, draining lymph nodes, adjacent tissues. The lymph nodes were axillary draining lymph nodes from breast cancer patients. TCRdb processed the multiplex PCR reads anew with MiXCR; each CDR3 protein has one entry. The sample gives tens of thousands of distinct CDR3 sequences, 15% to 20% of which show up once; 2% to 2.5% is in the top ten. The source material was axillary lymph node tissue. Receptor source: a female donor with breast cancer. Some clones in this sample may be carry-over from other donors' samples.

This clonotype was found many times. V gene TRBV5-1 combines with J gene TRBJ2-1; 7 nucleotides match TRBD2. The J segment lost 8 bases and the V segment lost 0 bases, leaving 8 bases of the junction unmatched. This CDR3 spans 15 amino acids. Germline CDR1 and CDR2: SGHRS and YFSETQ. The CDR3 is CASSLAWTRGDEQFF. The CDR3, as DNA: TGCGCCAGCAGCTTGGCCTGGACTAGGGGCGATGAGCAGTTCTTC.

This clonotype was counted many times. The J gene is TRBJ2-1, the V gene TRBV7-9; D remains ambiguous. Looked up from germline, CDR1 is SEHNR and CDR2 is FQNEAQ (reference sequence). Trimming took 3 bases from V and 0 from J, leaving 18 bases between them. The CDR3 spans 18 residues. The CDR3 region has the DNA TGTGCCAGCAGCTTCTTGGGTGGTAAAGCGTACTCCTACAATGAGCAGTTCTTC. Translation gives CASSFLGGKAYSYNEQFF.

Concerning this clonotype itself: This may be a read error, as it is one base from a much larger clone. The chain links TRBV4-3 to TRBJ2-2; tentative D call: TRBD2 (5 bases). The germline CDR1 and CDR2 sequences are LGHNA and YSLEER. The CDR3 loop spans 17 amino acids. Written as DNA, the CDR3 is TGCGCCAGCAGCCAGGAGCGCGGAGGTGGGGTAACCGGGGAGCCGTTTTTT. Residues: CASSQERGGGVTGEPFF.

In this sample, this clonotype turned up many times. The V call is TRBV19, the J call TRBJ2-5; no reliable D call. The germline V and J ends were trimmed by 3 bases and 1 base, with 6 bases remaining between them. This CDR3 has 13 residues. CDR1 and CDR2 (germline): LNHDA, SQIVND (reference sequence). The CDR3 spells CASSMLLQETQYF. The CDR3 DNA reads TGTGCCAGTAGTATGCTACTCCAAGAGACCCAGTACTTC.

The sample holds many counts of this clonotype. The rearrangement joins TRBV20-1 to TRBJ2-1; TRBD2 matches at 9 bases. This CDR3 is 15 amino acids long. V shed 5 bases, J shed 9 bases, and the junction held 14 bases outside the gene matches. The germline V gene has CDR1 DFQATT and CDR2 SNEGSKA (reference sequence). As DNA, the CDR3 is TGCAGTGCTTTCAGAGGCGGGAGGGCCGTAGGTGAGCAGTTCTTC. This gives the protein CSAFRGGRAVGEQFF.

This clonotype was recorded at least ten times. This chain uses TRBV6-5 with TRBJ2-5; D perhaps matches TRBD1 (5 bases). This CDR3 has 15 amino acids. Germline V gives CDR1 MNHEY, CDR2 SVGAGI. With 0 bases removed from V and 3 bases from J, the gap between germline ends came to 11 bases. This chain's CDR3 is CASSYSGRAKETQYF. The CDR3 DNA follows: TGTGCCAGCAGTTACTCGGGCAGGGCGAAAGAGACCCAGTACTTC.

This chain joins TRBV30 and TRBJ1-5, with unresolved D. CDR3 length: 13 amino acids. CDR1 is GTSNPN and CDR2 is SVGIG in the germline V gene (reference sequence). V lost 5 bases to trimming and J lost 7 bases, with 15 bases between them. The CDR3 coding sequence is TGTGCCTGGGGGTTGGGAGGGCGCCAGCCCCAGCATTTT. Amino acid sequence: CAWGLGGRQPQHF.

This clonotype was recorded once. This could be a read error, since a much larger clone is one nucleotide away. The chain joins TRBV5-1 to TRBJ2-1; possibly TRBD2 for D (6 bases). CDR3 length: 19 residues. Germline V lookup: CDR1 SGHRS, CDR2 YFSETQ. CDR3 DNA sequence: TGCGCCAGCAGCCTCCAGGGAAATAGCGGCCGGAGCTCCTACAATGAGCAGTCCTTC. Its translation: CASSLQGNSGRSSYNEQSF.

This clonotype was seen ten or more times. The chain links TRBV6-5 to TRBJ2-7; 7 bases align to TRBD2. This CDR3 has 15 amino acids. Per the germline V gene, CDR1 is MNHEY and CDR2 is SVGAGI. Trimming cost V 8 bases and J 0 bases; bases outside gene matches: 10. The CDR3 is CASGRAGGPSYEQYF. CDR3 DNA: TGTGCCAGCGGGAGGGCAGGAGGTCCCTCCTACGAGCAGTACTTC.

In its sample, this clonotype was seen many times. This CDR3 reads CASSVGVGGVNQPQHF. CDR3 bases: TGTGCCAGCAGCGTAGGTGTAGGAGGGGTAAATCAGCCCCAGCATTTT. J is TRBJ1-5 and V is TRBV9; weak D call: TRBD1 (5 bases). The V gene lost 0 bases and the J gene lost 4 bases, with 14 bases spanning the gap. The CDR3 has 16 residues. The germline V gene encodes CDR1 SGDLS and CDR2 YYNGEE.

Ten or more counts support this clonotype. The CDR3 region is CASSQDLRGRARTDTQYF. For the CDR3, the DNA is TGCGCCAGCAGCCAAGATCTTCGTGGGAGGGCACGCACAGATACGCAGTATTTT. J is TRBJ2-3 and V is TRBV4-1; 7 nucleotides line up with TRBD2. Germline trimming cut 0 bases from V and 1 base from J; bases unmatched to any gene: 10. The CDR3 length is 18 residues. Germline V lookup: CDR1 MGHRA, CDR2 YSYEKL.

This clonotype was recorded at least ten times. The V gene is TRBV20-1, the J gene TRBJ2-7, with a possible D match to TRBD2 (7 bases). V gave up 6 bases and J gave up 5 bases, with 20 bases separating them. The germline gives CDR1 DFQATT, CDR2 SNEGSKA (reference sequence). This CDR3 spans 14 amino acids. The CDR3 here is CSATRGGGGHEQYF. CDR3 bases: TGCAGTGCGACGAGGGGAGGGGGAGGCCACGAGCAGTACTTC.

The V call is TRBV6-1, the J call TRBJ2-4, with D perhaps assigned TRBD1 or TRBD2 (5 bases each). This CDR3 contains 15 residues. Between the trimmed V and J ends, which lost 7 bases and 1 base, there was a span of 14 bases. Germline V gene data show CDR1 as MNHNS and CDR2 as SASEGT. CDR3 amino acids: CASTRGDDAKNIQYF. As DNA, the CDR3 is TGTGCCAGCACCCGAGGGGACGATGCCAAAAACATTCAGTACTTC.

This clonotype was picked up many times. V usage is TRBV4-1 and J usage is TRBJ2-5, with unresolved D. The CDR3 contains 16 residues. Looked up from germline, CDR1 is MGHRA and CDR2 is YSYEKL. V lost 4 bases, J lost 2 bases, and 17 bases lay in between. This CDR3 reads CASSRTPTSKQETQYF. CDR3 in DNA: TGCGCCAGCAGCCGCACACCGACTTCTAAACAAGAGACCCAGTACTTC.